This TCR beta chain was documented in a study of chemoradiotherapy in HPV16-positive cancers. Findings and limits, study-wide: During treatment, candidate HPV-specific clones and E7-related motifs expanded in tumor.

Germline V CDR1 and CDR2: SNHLY, FYNNEI. Trimming cost V 8 bases and J 5 bases, with 12 bases left between them. The CDR3 loop spans 12 amino acids. TCRdb's copy holds only in-frame clones and misses some; the assay was immunoSEQ multiplex PCR. In the table there are some 30,000 clones, around 84% of which are singletons. Concerning this clone: Its antigen is not identified.

Repertoires were sampled repeatedly during chemoradiotherapy. The specimen was blood, collected from a patient who underwent chemoradiotherapy. The gene calls are TRBV2 and TRBJ2-5; no definite D call. The receptor comes from a human donor with HPV-associated anogenital cancer. As DNA, the CDR3 is TGTGCCAGCGGGAAGGCCGTGGAGACCCAGTACTTC. Its translation is CASGKAVETQYF.